This entry is about one TCR beta chain. The data originate from a study of neurological immune-mediated disorders. CDR1 MNHEY and CDR2 SVGAGI come from the germline V gene. The CDR3 covers 13 residues. Trimming stripped 2 bases from V and 5 bases from J, with 9 bases between. Synthesis of cDNA was performed by 5'RACE using 10-nucleotide random UMIs. In TCRdb, the 5' RACE reads were re-called with MiXCR into one record per CDR3 protein. In the table there are 50,000 to 65,000 distinct CDR3 sequences, approximately 3.8% of which are singletons. The receptor was isolated from a man in his thirties or forties with multiple sclerosis. The V call is TRBV6-5, the J call TRBJ1-1; D gene ambiguous. Sequencing was performed on PBMCs. The CDR3 is CASSYSSRTEAFF. Written as DNA, the CDR3 is TGTGCCAGCAGTTACAGCTCTCGTACTGAAGCTTTCTTT.